This T cell receptor (beta chain) appears in the sequencing data of a study of graft-versus-host responses after intestinal transplantation. Across the whole study: Anti-thymocyte globulin served as induction for all recipients, who then took tacrolimus and steroids for approximately three years.

About this clone: The target antigen is unknown.

The CDR3 has 13 amino acids. Germline assignment: CDR1 LGHNA and CDR2 YSLEER. Trimming removed 4 bases at V and 10 bases at J, with 14 bases between. Repertoires were generated with immunoSEQ multiplex PCR, while TCRdb's copy carries only in-frame clones and drops some. Found here are about 50,000 clones, roughly 83% of them singletons; the top ten hold 0.35% to 0.55%. The sample was unstimulated CD4+ T cells sorted from spleen or lymph node cells, taken before transplant. This sequence was found in a human donor who was the organ donor for an intestinal transplant. The rearrangement joins TRBV4-3 to TRBJ2-1; D is possibly TRBD1 or TRBD2 (5 bases each). The CDR3 sequence: CASSREKGEEQFF. The CDR3 bases are TGCGCCAGCAGCCGAGAAAAAGGGGAGGAGCAGTTCTTC.